The present T cell receptor (beta chain) was sequenced within a study of blood T cell repertoires in COVID-19. About the study: PBMCs, B-cell-depleted T cells, or T cells provided the cDNA or gDNA that made up the material.

Assay: immunoSEQ multiplex PCR; the TCRdb copy retains only in-frame clones and omits some. This sample has some 160,000 clones, with approximately 90% found just once. The CDR3 contains 17 residues. Trimming removed 0 bases at V and 6 bases at J, with 18 bases between. CDR1 and CDR2 from the germline V gene are GTSNPN and SVGIG (reference sequence). The count of this clone is one. Sequencing input: peripheral blood. The genes are TRBV30 and TRBJ1-6; D is undetermined. This clonotype was obtained from a man aged 50-60 years who had recovered from COVID-19. CDR3 loop: CAWSVQSYGKFNSPLHF. The CDR3 DNA reads as TGTGCCTGGAGTGTACAGAGTTACGGGAAATTTAATTCACCCCTCCACTTT.